Described below is a single T cell receptor beta chain sequence and its context. The sample is drawn from a study of blood T cell repertoires in COVID-19. Study-wide background: From the United States, Italy and Spain came samples of acute and convalescent COVID-19. The analysed material was cDNA or gDNA that came from T cells, B-cell-depleted T cells, or PBMCs.

Germline-derived CDR1 and CDR2 are SNHLY and FYNNEI. V lost 5 bases, J lost 0 bases, and 11 bases lay in between. The CDR3 covers 15 residues. How the authors handled the data: For nucleated cells, counts were estimated from reference gene primer amplification. TCRdb keeps only in-frame clones here, not all; method: immunoSEQ multiplex PCR. D and trimming come from the DNA, and the V and J calls and clone size come from that table. This sample has 100,000 to 120,000 clones, with around four fifths found just once. This receptor was obtained from a woman between 40 and 50 years old with acute or convalescent COVID-19. This chain uses TRBV2 with TRBJ1-3; D is unclear. Sequencing input: peripheral blood. The CDR3 DNA reads as TGTGCCAGCAGTTCCACTCCCTCCTCTGGAAACACCATATATTTT. Translation gives CASSSTPSSGNTIYF.